This TCR beta chain was retrieved from a study of blood T cell repertoires in COVID-19 (TCRdb year 2020). For the wider study: Samples covering the acute and convalescent phases of COVID-19 were provided by collaborators in the United States, Italy and Spain. The prospective study material was composed of cDNA or gDNA derived from T cells, B-cell-depleted T cells, or PBMCs. The repertoires were released in a freely available public database meant as a resource for research on the immune response to SARS-CoV-2. HLA class I and class II types, where available, came from metadata supplied by the sample provider rather than from assay-based typing. The dataset comprised deeply sampled blood TCRbeta repertoires from subjects exposed to, actively infected with, or recovered from COVID-19. Sample metadata almost always included a de-identified subject ID, COVID-19 status, age in years and sex. Samples came from the ongoing ImmuneRACE study (first 160 participants) plus 1,254 subjects from 6 global collaborators. Beyond this particular receptor, the publication reports: Clinical and demographic metadata were provided uncurated, with the amount varying by source and participant.

The immunoSEQ Assay, a bias-controlled multiplex PCR, was used to amplify TCRbeta CDR3 regions from genomic DNA. On the authors' methods: The number of nucleated cells in each sample was estimated from the amplification of reference gene primers within the assay. To quantify the absolute abundance of each unique TCRbeta CDR3 rearrangement, sequence reads were collapsed and filtered. For each sample, productive Simpson clonality was calculated as the square root of Simpson's diversity index across productive rearrangements. Held by TCRdb, this immuneACCESS table contains in-frame sequences only and omits some clones. Under half of the omission traces to an unresolved V gene where checked; the cause of the rest is unknown. Clonal size and the V and J genes are those of that table, whereas D and trimming came from the DNA. The sample table shows 250,000 to 350,000 clones, and 88% are seen once. Of the sample, 3% falls within the top ten clones.

The CDR3 measures 14 amino acids from cysteine to phenylalanine. Here the CDR3 DNA is all that survives: 42 bases in frame from base 1. Trimming at the junction amounts to 4 bases on V and 3 bases on J, and the germline ends lie 14 bases apart. CDR1 and CDR2 are read off the germline V gene (reference sequence) as SGHKS and YYEKEE. A note on this clone: Its cognate antigen has yet to be identified. Base qualities are not provided; no much larger clone lies one nucleotide away.

In the prospective study, participants were roughly 18 to 89 years old, resided in 24 geographic areas of the United States, and were enrolled through a virtual design. To assign participants to cohorts, the prospective study relied on clinical history that participants themselves reported in a screening survey and a study questionnaire. ImmuneRACE Cohort 3 recovered participants were defined by two consecutive negative NP/OP PCR tests, healthcare professional clearance, or symptom resolution. In the prospective study, whole blood, serum and a nasopharyngeal or oropharyngeal swab were collected from each participant by mobile phlebotomists. Additional blood draws and questionnaires over an approximately 2-month period could optionally be provided by prospective study participants. Before DNA extraction, prospective study blood samples were shipped either frozen or at room temperature.

The sample comprised PBMCs or T cells enriched from blood (not recorded which). The rearranged segments are TRBV5-5 and TRBJ2-7; the D region possibly corresponds to TRBD1 (6 bases align). The sequence came from a woman in her forties or fifties who had recovered from COVID-19. The CDR3: CASSAAGTNYEQYF. The nucleotide sequence is given as TGTGCCAGCAGCGCCGCCGGGACAAACTACGAGCAGTACTTC. Supplemented by the reference TRBV5-5 and TRBJ2-7 proteins around the CDR3, the complete variable domain is DAGVTQSPTHLIKTRGQQVTLRCSPISGHKSVSWYQQVLGQGPQFIFQYYEKEERGRGNFPDRFSARQFPNYSSELNVNALLLGDSALYLCASSAAGTNYEQYFGPGTRLTVT.